This TCR beta chain was captured in a study of spatial heterogeneity in lung cancer. The CDR3 has 12 residues. The V end was cut by 10 bases, the J end by 3 bases, with 9 bases between. In germline, CDR1 is ENHRY, CDR2 SYGVKD. Time point of the sample: sample taken at primary tumor resection. Whole RNA, which was extracted from tumor, nontumor lung tissue or frozen PBMC, was sequenced without any cell sorting. In TCRdb, the 5' RACE reads were re-called with MiXCR into one record per CDR3 protein. This table has 950 to 1,300 distinct CDR3 sequences, roughly 27% appearing once. Notes on this clonotype: The size of this beta chain means little, since it is a stray read in a library made for alpha chains.

The chain is built from TRBV10-3 and TRBJ2-2, with D unresolved. The material sequenced was PBMCs, taken at surgery. This TCR came from a female donor with early-stage non-small cell lung cancer. The CDR3 spells CATGYDTGELFF. The CDR3 DNA follows: TGTGCCACCGGGTACGACACCGGGGAGCTGTTTTTT.